These 26 T cell receptor beta chains originate from one sample sequenced in a study of CD4 and CD8 cells across lung adenocarcinoma regions. TCRdb reprocessed the PCR reads with MiXCR, giving one entry per CDR3 protein. Among under 4,000 distinct CDR3 sequences listed, 64% were seen once. Sequencing input: CD8+ T cells from the margin of a lung tumor. These receptors originate from a female donor with lung adenocarcinoma. The CD4 and CD8 labels of this study may be unreliable.

The chain carries TRBV6-1 and TRBJ2-5; 11 bases map to TRBD2. CDR1 is MNHNS and CDR2 is SASEGT in the germline V gene. There are 16 residues in the CDR3. V gave up 6 bases and J gave up 5 bases; unmatched junction bases: 11. CDR3 DNA: TGTGCCAGCAGCACCCAACTAGCGGGAGTGAGTGAGACCCAGTACTTC. Its translation is CASSTQLAGVSETQYF.

The chain employs TRBV6-1 and TRBJ2-3; TRBD2 agrees at 9 bases. The germline V gene encodes CDR1 MNHNS and CDR2 SASEGT. J lost 0 bases, V lost 4 bases, and 5 bases had no gene match. The CDR3 contains 16 residues. The CDR3 loop is CASSVSSGASTDTQYF. The CDR3 region has the DNA TGTGCCAGCAGTGTATCTAGCGGGGCTAGCACAGATACGCAGTATTTT.

The V and J genes are TRBV7-2 and TRBJ1-1; no clear D gene. The V gene lost 2 bases and the J gene lost 4 bases, with 11 bases spanning the gap. Germline CDR1 SGHTA, CDR2 FQGNSA. CDR3 length: 14 amino acids. The CDR3 protein is CASSLLPVGTEAFF. CDR3 in DNA: TGTGCCAGCAGCTTACTGCCGGTGGGCACTGAAGCTTTCTTT.

This chain uses TRBV10-2 with TRBJ1-5; no reliable D call. The CDR3 has 14 amino acids. From germline, CDR1 is WSHSY and CDR2 SAAADI. Trimming pared 4 bases from V and 3 bases from J, leaving 10 bases between. The CDR3 region is CASSVGGYNQPQHF. As DNA, the CDR3 is TGCGCCAGCAGTGTGGGAGGATACAATCAGCCCCAGCATTTT.

J is TRBJ2-1 and V is TRBV7-9; 11 positions match TRBD2. Germline loops: CDR1 SEHNR, CDR2 FQNEAQ (reference sequence). This CDR3 spans 15 amino acids. V dropped 4 bases and J dropped 3; count of bases not matched to a gene: 2. The CDR3 nucleotides are TGTGCCAGCAGCTCCGGGACTAGCGGCTACAATGAGCAGTTCTTC. It encodes CASSSGTSGYNEQFF.

The rearrangement links TRBV7-3 to TRBJ2-5; 7 bases map to TRBD2. Germline V gives CDR1 SGHTA, CDR2 FQGTGA. The CDR3 covers 15 residues. The V gene end was trimmed by 5 bases and the J gene end by 5 bases; junction bases not matched to a gene: 11. The CDR3 sequence: CASSQQRGPGETQYF. The CDR3 bases are TGTGCCAGCAGCCAACAGCGGGGCCCCGGGGAGACCCAGTACTTC.

V gene TRBV6-5 combines with J gene TRBJ2-7, with 7 bases that match TRBD1. The CDR3 length is 14 residues. The V gene end was trimmed by 2 bases and the J gene end by 0 bases; junction bases not matched to a gene: 1. Germline V gene sequence: CDR1 MNHEY, CDR2 SVGAGI. The CDR3 DNA is TGTGCCAGCAGTTACCGGGACAGCTCCTACGAGCAGTACTTC. Its protein product is CASSYRDSSYEQYF.

This chain joins TRBV7-6 and TRBJ2-1; 8 bases map to TRBD2. Germline V gene lookup returns CDR1 SGHVS and CDR2 FNYEAQ. The V segment lost 1 base and the J segment 4 bases; nucleotides outside the gene matches: 6. The CDR3 is 16 residues long. Here the CDR3 DNA reads TGTGCCAGCAGCTTAGGATTTAGCGGGGCATACAATGAGCAGTTCTTC. Translated, it gives CASSLGFSGAYNEQFF.

The chain joins TRBV6-8 to TRBJ1-4; perhaps TRBD1 as D (6 bases). Trimming took 6 bases from V and 4 from J, leaving 15 bases between them. Germline V gene data show CDR1 as MNHGY and CDR2 as SAAAGT. The CDR3 runs to 15 residues. CDR3 amino acids: CASRTTGDINEKLFF. The CDR3 bases are TGTGCCAGCAGAACGACAGGAGACATTAATGAAAAACTGTTTTTT.

The chain uses TRBV7-3 and TRBJ2-7; 9 bases are a match to TRBD1. With the DNA end fitting TRBJ2-1 better, the J assignment may be wrong. CDR3 length: 15 amino acids. CDR1 is SGHTA, CDR2 FQGTGA, per germline. The DNA for the CDR3 is TGTGCCAGCAGCCCTACAGGGGGCGCGGGGAATGAGCAGTTCTTC. Its translation: CASSPTGGAGNEQFF.

About this clonotype: One end of the junction does not line up with germline, which may come from a read error. The CDR3: CAGREVRDEQFF. Here the CDR3 DNA reads TGTGCCGGCAGGGAAGTCAGGGATGAGCAGTTCTTC. V usage is TRBV6-1 and J usage is TRBJ2-1; possible D gene TRBD1, 5 bases. CDR3 length equals 12 residues. Germline loops: CDR1 MNHNS, CDR2 SASEGT.

This clonotype appeared a few times. V usage is TRBV7-2 and J usage is TRBJ2-1, with TRBD2 matching over 7 bases. The CDR3 loop spans 16 amino acids. Germline V lookup: CDR1 SGHTA, CDR2 FQGNSA. V lost 0 bases, J lost 2 bases, and 4 bases stayed unmatched. The DNA for the CDR3 is TGTGCCAGCAGCTTAGCGCTCAGCGGGACCTACAATGAGCAGTTCTTC. Translated: CASSLALSGTYNEQFF. The complete variable domain, with remaining parts taken from reference TRBV7-2 and TRBJ2-1, reads GAGVSQSPSNKVTEKGKDVELRCDPISGHTALYWYRQSLGQGLEFLIYFQGNSAPDKSGLPSDRFSAERTGGSVSTLTIQRTQQEDSAVYLCASSLALSGTYNEQFFGPGTRLTVL.

V gene TRBV6-5 combines with J gene TRBJ2-7; 7 nucleotides line up with TRBD1. The CDR3 loop spans 14 amino acids. Trimming removed 3 bases from V and 2 bases from J; junction bases left unmatched: 4. The germline V gene encodes CDR1 MNHEY and CDR2 SVGAGI. CDR3 sequence: CASSYTGAPYEQYF. For the CDR3, the DNA is TGTGCCAGCAGTTATACAGGGGCCCCCTACGAGCAGTACTTC.

The chain couples TRBV27 to TRBJ2-5; D remains unclear. With the DNA end fitting TRBJ2-7 better, the J assignment may be wrong. The CDR3 extends over 14 amino acids. Germline assignment: CDR1 MNHEY and CDR2 SMNVEV (reference sequence). CDR3 in amino acids: CASSLSLRPYEQYF. The CDR3, as DNA: TGTGCCAGCAGTTTATCGCTGCGTCCCTACGAGCAGTACTTC.

The V and J genes are TRBV6-1 and TRBJ2-1, with TRBD2 identical over 9 bases. The junction had 6 bases not matched to a gene; V was cut back by 4 bases and J by 2 bases. The CDR3 loop spans 16 amino acids. CDR1 MNHNS and CDR2 SASEGT come from the germline V gene. CDR3 coding DNA: TGTGCCAGCAGTGGTACTAGCGGGCGCGCCTACAATGAGCAGTTCTTC. Amino acid sequence: CASSGTSGRAYNEQFF.

Remarks on this clonotype: Lacking the conserved final phenylalanine or tryptophan, this CDR3 likely reflects a read error. The chain is built from TRBV6-1 and TRBJ2-5; D remains ambiguous. The CDR3 is 14 amino acids. The germline gives CDR1 MNHNS, CDR2 SASEGT. The V end was cut by 2 bases, the J end by 2 bases, with 9 bases between. CDR3 in amino acids: CASSEFGPQETQYS. The DNA of the CDR3 is TGTGCCAGCAGTGAATTTGGACCTCAAGAGACCCAGTACTCC.

The chain links TRBV6-1 to TRBJ2-2; TRBD1 matches 9 bases. Unmatched junction bases numbered 3, after V lost 4 bases and J lost 3 bases. This CDR3 comprises 15 residues. CDR1 MNHNS and CDR2 SASEGT come from the germline V gene. The CDR3: CASSGGDRDTGELFF. The DNA of the CDR3 is TGTGCCAGCAGTGGGGGGGACAGGGACACCGGGGAGCTGTTTTTT.

The V and J genes are TRBV5-5 and TRBJ2-1; D not certain. The J call may not be correct, given that the DNA end is closer to TRBJ2-7. Germline loops: CDR1 SGHKS, CDR2 YYEKEE (reference sequence). The CDR3 runs 13 residues. CDR3 region: CASSPAWSYEQYF. The CDR3 DNA sequence: TGTGCCAGCAGCCCCGCATGGTCCTACGAGCAGTACTTC.

As to this clonotype: Compared with germline, one end of the junction differs, possibly owing to a read error. This rearrangement joins TRBV7-7 to TRBJ2-1; D is uncertain. The DNA end lines up better with TRBJ2-5; the J call may be wrong. This CDR3 is 13 amino acids long. Germline CDR1 is SSHAT and CDR2 is FNYEAQ (reference sequence). CDR3 DNA: TGTGCTAGCAGTTCCCTAGAGCTAGAGACCCAGTACTTC. Amino acid sequence: CASSSLELETQYF.

The chain combines TRBV6-1 with TRBJ2-1; TRBD1 is a possible D gene (6 bases). Germline values: CDR1 MNHNS, CDR2 SASEGT. V lost 2 bases and J lost 8, with 7 bases in between. This CDR3 is 12 amino acids long. The CDR3 DNA follows: TGTGCCAGCAGTGAATGGACAGATGAGCAGTTCTTC. It encodes CASSEWTDEQFF.

The rearrangement joins TRBV12-3 or TRBV12-4 to TRBJ1-2, with TRBD1 identical over 8 bases. The CDR3 length is 15 residues. The V gene end was trimmed by 4 bases and the J gene end by 6 bases; junction bases not matched to a gene: 10. The CDR3 region has the DNA TGTGCCAGCAGTTGGGCGACAGGGGCGTTGGATGGCTACACCTTC. This encodes CASSWATGALDGYTF.

This chain links TRBV2 with TRBJ2-3; the D gene is possibly TRBD2 (5 bases). V was pared by 3 bases and J by 15 bases, with 13 bases between. CDR3 size: 11 residues. Germline V gene lookup returns CDR1 SNHLY and CDR2 FYNNEI. The CDR3 here is CASSDAGDPYF. DNA for the CDR3: TGTGCCAGCAGTGACGCCGGGGATCCTTATTTT. The full variable domain, completed using reference TRBV2 and TRBJ2-3, is EPEVTQTPSHQVTQMGQEVILRCVPISNHLYFYWYRQILGQKVEFLVSFYNNEISEKSEIFDDQFSVERPDGSNFTLKIRSTKLEDSAMYFCASSDAGDPYFGPGTRLTVL.

The rearrangement uses TRBV6-1 and TRBJ1-4; TRBD1 matches at 7 bases. The CDR3 has 14 residues. The V segment lost 6 bases and the J segment 8 bases; nucleotides outside the gene matches: 9. Per germline, CDR1 MNHNS and CDR2 SASEGT. CDR3 protein: CASSPGQIKEKLFF. The CDR3 DNA reads TGTGCCAGCAGCCCGGGACAGATAAAAGAAAAACTGTTTTTT.

Notes on this clonotype: The germline gene is not matched at one end of the junction; a read error may be the cause. V gene TRBV30 combines with J gene TRBJ2-1; 12 bases fit TRBD2. Germline V lookup: CDR1 GTSNPN, CDR2 SVGIG (reference sequence). CDR3 length: 15 residues. CDR3 sequence: CAWSVASGRVNEQLF. CDR3 bases: TGTGCCTGGAGTGTGGCTAGCGGGAGGGTCAATGAGCAGTTATTC.

The chain has TRBV4-1 and TRBJ2-5, with TRBD1 matching over 8 bases. The CDR3 extends over 15 amino acids. CDR1 is MGHRA, CDR2 YSYEKL, per germline. After removal of 4 bases from V and 5 bases from J, the junction contained 9 bases not matched to a gene. CDR3 bases: TGCGCCAGCAGCCTTTTCAGGGGGCTCCGGGAGACCCAGTACTTC. Amino acids: CASSLFRGLRETQYF.

The gene calls are TRBV6-1 and TRBJ2-7; 9 bases agree with TRBD2. CDR1 MNHNS and CDR2 SASEGT come from the germline V gene. The CDR3 totals 17 residues. The V gene end was trimmed by 0 bases and the J gene end by 0 bases; junction bases not matched to a gene: 6. The CDR3 DNA is TGTGCCAGCAGTGAAGCAGTGGTGACTAGCGGCTCCTACGAGCAGTACTTC. Amino acids: CASSEAVVTSGSYEQYF.